The 16 T cell receptor beta chains reported below all come from one sample, sequenced in a study of post-analysis software for immune sequencing data. Unique molecular identifiers tagged the TCR beta cDNA libraries. TCRdb re-called the PCR reads with MiXCR, one entry per CDR3 protein. The table includes 150,000 or so distinct CDR3 sequences, around 36% detected once. Specimen: blood, collected after autologous hematopoietic stem cell transplantation. The source of these receptors is a girl aged 5-17 years with multiple sclerosis.

The CDR3 reads CATSRDQGGEQFF. CDR3 DNA sequence: TGTGCCACCAGCAGAGATCAGGGGGGTGAGCAGTTCTTC. The V gene is TRBV15, the J gene TRBJ2-1; D is perhaps TRBD1 (7 bases). There are 13 residues in the CDR3. V was trimmed by 0 bases and J by 9 bases, leaving 9 bases between them. Germline V gives CDR1 LNHNV, CDR2 YYDKDF (reference sequence).

The chain couples TRBV7-9 to TRBJ2-7; D is perhaps TRBD2 (5 bases). TRBJ2-5 matches the DNA end more closely, so the J call is doubtful. CDR3 length: 14 amino acids. Per the germline V gene, CDR1 is SEHNR and CDR2 is FQNEAQ (reference sequence). CDR3 loop: CASSLDSLGGTQYF. CDR3 bases: TGTGCCAGCAGCTTAGACAGTTTAGGAGGGACCCAGTACTTC.

This chain uses TRBV7-6 with TRBJ2-4; 7 nucleotides align to TRBD2. The CDR3 consists of 19 residues. Germline CDR1 is SGHVS and CDR2 is FNYEAQ. J gave up 6 bases and V 5 bases, and 22 bases lay outside the gene matches. The CDR3 sequence: CASSRSQPAGTTDGNIQYF. The CDR3 DNA follows: TGTGCCAGCAGCCGATCCCAACCAGCCGGGACTACCGACGGAAACATTCAGTACTTC.

This rearrangement joins TRBV29-1 to TRBJ1-2; tentative D call: TRBD1 (6 bases). The CDR3 totals 14 residues. The V end lost 6 bases, the J end lost 3 bases, and 17 bases lay between the germline ends. CDR1 is SQVTM and CDR2 is ANQGSEA in the germline V gene. Written as DNA, the CDR3 is TGCAGCGTAGGACAGACCATCGACGACTATGGCTACACCTTC. This sequence encodes CSVGQTIDDYGYTF. The complete variable domain, with remaining parts taken from reference TRBV29-1 and TRBJ1-2, reads SAVISQKPSRDICQRGTSLTIQCQVDSQVTMMFWYRQQPGQSLTLIATANQGSEATYESGFVIDKFPISRPNLTFSTLTVSNMSPEDSSIYLCSVGQTIDDYGYTFGSGTRLTVV.

The chain links TRBV20-1 to TRBJ2-1; 7 bases fit TRBD2. The CDR3 loop spans 15 amino acids. CDR1 and CDR2 from the germline V gene are DFQATT and SNEGSKA (reference sequence). Germline trimming cut 3 bases from V and 3 bases from J; bases unmatched to any gene: 8. This CDR3 is CSARVLAPFYNEQFF. The CDR3 DNA sequence: TGCAGTGCTAGGGTACTAGCGCCCTTCTACAATGAGCAGTTCTTC.

This sequence joins TRBV4-2 and TRBJ2-3, with D perhaps TRBD2 (6 bases). V lost 0 bases and J lost 2, with 18 bases in between. The germline CDR1 and CDR2 sequences are LGHNA and YNFKEQ. This CDR3 has 18 amino acids. In DNA, the CDR3 is TGTGCCAGCAGCCAAGATTGGAGGACTAAAGGAGACACAGATACGCAGTATTTT. This sequence encodes CASSQDWRTKGDTDTQYF.

V usage is TRBV7-2 and J usage is TRBJ2-3, with 8 bases matching TRBD1. The CDR3 contains 16 residues. Germline loops: CDR1 SGHTA, CDR2 FQGNSA. V shed 1 base, J shed 3 bases, and the junction held 6 bases outside the gene matches. The CDR3, as DNA: TGTGCCAGCAGCTTAGAGGCAGGGGGCCTAACAGATACGCAGTATTTT. This encodes CASSLEAGGLTDTQYF.

This clonotype was seen only once. The J gene is TRBJ2-1, the V gene TRBV20-1; D is ambiguous. The CDR3 sequence is 17 residues long. Per the germline V gene, CDR1 is DFQATT and CDR2 is SNEGSKA (reference sequence). The V end lost 1 base, the J end lost 3 bases, and 19 bases lay between the germline ends. The DNA of the CDR3 is TGCAGTGCTAGAGTGGCCTTCAGGCAGGAGATCTACAATGAGCAGTTCTTC. Translated, it gives CSARVAFRQEIYNEQFF.

This clonotype came up a few times. The chain has TRBV9 and TRBJ2-5, with D possibly called TRBD1 or TRBD2 (5 bases each). CDR1 and CDR2 from the germline V gene are SGDLS and YYNGEE. The CDR3 totals 16 residues. Trimming pared 0 bases from V and 5 bases from J, leaving 17 bases between. The CDR3, as DNA: TGTGCCAGCAGCGTAGATGGGGAAATCGGGGCGGAGACCCAGTACTTC. It yields the protein CASSVDGEIGAETQYF.

This clonotype was detected only a few times. The chain has TRBV7-2 and TRBJ2-1, with 10 bases matching TRBD2. Germline V gives CDR1 SGHTA, CDR2 FQGNSA. Germline trimming cut 5 bases from V and 7 bases from J; bases unmatched to any gene: 5. The CDR3 is 14 residues long. CDR3 in DNA: TGTGCCAGCAGCGCCCCTAGCGGGAGAAATGAGCAGTTCTTC. It codes for CASSAPSGRNEQFF.

The CDR3 loop is CASRDPGLAGPQETQYF. DNA of the CDR3: TGTGCCAGCAGGGACCCGGGACTAGCGGGACCTCAAGAGACCCAGTACTTC. The J gene is TRBJ2-5, the V gene TRBV6-6, with 13 bases matching TRBD2. The germline CDR1 and CDR2 sequences are MNHNY and SVGAGI (reference sequence). With 6 bases clipped from V and 2 bases from J, the junction kept 9 bases outside the gene matches. The CDR3 sequence is 17 residues long.

CDR3 sequence: CSVPDRIYGYTF. As DNA, the CDR3 is TGCAGTGTCCCGGACAGGATCTATGGCTACACCTTC. This chain links TRBV20-1 with TRBJ1-2; 7 bases map to TRBD1. CDR3 length equals 12 residues. From germline, CDR1 is DFQATT and CDR2 SNEGSKA (reference sequence). With 7 bases clipped from V and 4 bases from J, the junction kept 6 bases outside the gene matches.

This clonotype has ten or more counts. The genes are TRBV6-5 and TRBJ1-2, with D unclear. Trimming took 2 bases from V and 2 from J, leaving 6 bases between them. There are 13 residues in the CDR3. From germline, CDR1 is MNHEY and CDR2 SVGAGI. The CDR3 here is CASSYTGNYGYTF. CDR3 nucleotides: TGTGCCAGCAGTTACACGGGAAACTATGGCTACACCTTC.

This clonotype showed up just a few times. The rearrangement links TRBV6-5 to TRBJ1-2, with D tentatively TRBD1 (5 bases). Germline V gives CDR1 MNHEY, CDR2 SVGAGI. This CDR3 has 14 amino acids. Trimming left V 8 bases short and J 2 bases short, with 15 bases between. The CDR3 reads CASGGVAFNYGYTF. Here the CDR3 DNA reads TGTGCCAGCGGGGGTGTAGCATTCAACTATGGCTACACCTTC.

This rearrangement joins TRBV7-6 to TRBJ2-5; TRBD1 might be the D (5 bases). The DNA end favors TRBJ2-7, so the J call may be wrong. CDR1 is SGHVS, CDR2 FNYEAQ, per germline. The CDR3 length is 14 residues. Here the CDR3 reads CASSPLGPTYEQYF. DNA for the CDR3: TGTGCCAGCAGTCCCCTGGGGCCAACTTACGAGCAGTACTTC.

In its sample, this clonotype was seen a few times. The chain joins TRBV10-1 to TRBJ2-1; a possible D gene is TRBD2 (6 bases). V dropped 5 bases and J dropped 12 bases, with 20 bases sitting between them. CDR3 size: 14 residues. Germline lookup yields CDR1 WNHNN and CDR2 SYGVQD (reference sequence). In DNA, the CDR3 is TGCGCCAGCAGTTCGGGAGCCATCGGAAGGGTGCAGTTCTTC. It encodes CASSSGAIGRVQFF.